Shown below are 5 T cell receptor beta chains from a single sample sequenced in a study of cytomegalovirus exposure and HLA in healthy donors (dated by TCRdb to about 2017). The method was the immunoSEQ multiplex PCR assay. For the multiplex PCR, a mixture combining 60 forward primers for TCR Vbeta segments and 13 reverse primers for TCR Jbeta segments was used. In TCRdb, the immuneACCESS table is reduced to in-frame sequences with V and J assigned. These tables do not hold every clone; where another copy was compared, an unresolved V gene accounts for under half, and the others remain unexplained. In this sample the table shows 70,000 to 100,000 clones, approximately 80% of which occur a single time. Of the sample, approximately 2% falls within the top ten clones. Source material: PBMCs. The receptors derive from a man between 18 and 35 years old in good health and CMV-seronegative.

In regard to this clone: One junction end does not reproduce the germline sequence, and a read error may be involved. Other DNA sequences in this sample translate to the same CDR3. V and J are TRBV4-2 and TRBJ1-6; TRBD1 matches 7 bases. The CDR3 has 16 amino acids. Per the germline V gene, CDR1 is LGHNA and CDR2 is YNFKEQ. The CDR3 region is CASSQGSGQYNSPLHF. For the CDR3, the DNA is TGTGCCAGCAGCCAAGGCTCGGGACAGTATAATTCCCCCCTCCACTTT.

The gene calls are TRBV19 and TRBJ2-6; TRBD1 aligns across 8 bases. Germline V gene sequence: CDR1 LNHDA, CDR2 SQIVND (reference sequence). This CDR3 is 17 amino acids long. V gave up 5 bases and J gave up 0 bases; unmatched junction bases: 6. The CDR3, as DNA: TGTGCCAGTAGTTTACCGGGACAGGTCTCTGGGGCCAACGTCCTGACTTTC. Translation: CASSLPGQVSGANVLTF.

This chain uses TRBV27 with TRBJ2-7, with D perhaps TRBD1 (5 bases). This CDR3 spans 13 amino acids. V was shortened by 4 bases and J by 6 bases, with 13 bases between the two germline ends. Germline V gene data show CDR1 as MNHEY and CDR2 as SMNVEV (reference sequence). The CDR3 here is CASSSGATFEQYF. The CDR3 nucleotides read TGTGCCAGCAGTTCTGGGGCTACATTCGAGCAGTACTTC.

This clone came up a few times. The J gene is TRBJ1-2, the V gene TRBV2; no clear D gene. Germline loops: CDR1 SNHLY, CDR2 FYNNEI. V was pared by 1 base and J by 3 bases, with 6 bases between. This CDR3 has 13 residues. CDR3 residues: CASSEDSYYGYTF. The CDR3, as DNA: TGTGCCAGCAGTGAAGACAGCTACTATGGCTACACCTTC.

The genes are TRBV11-1 and TRBJ2-5; D ambiguous. The J call may be in error: the DNA end matches TRBJ2-7 better. The CDR3 is 11 amino acids. CDR1 is SGHAT, CDR2 FQDESV, per germline (reference sequence). The CDR3 sequence: CASSLTVEQYF. CDR3 DNA sequence: TGTGCCAGCAGCTTAACAGTCGAGCAGTACTTC.